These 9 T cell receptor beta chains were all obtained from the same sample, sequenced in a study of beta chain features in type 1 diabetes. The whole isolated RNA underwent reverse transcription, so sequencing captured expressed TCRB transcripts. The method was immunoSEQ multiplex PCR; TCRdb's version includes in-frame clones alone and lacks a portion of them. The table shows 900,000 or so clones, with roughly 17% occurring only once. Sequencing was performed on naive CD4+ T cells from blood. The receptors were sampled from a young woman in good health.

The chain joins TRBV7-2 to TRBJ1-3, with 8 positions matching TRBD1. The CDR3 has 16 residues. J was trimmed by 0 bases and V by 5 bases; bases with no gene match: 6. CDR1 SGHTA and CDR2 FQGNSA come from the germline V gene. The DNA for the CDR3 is TGTGCCAGCAGCACACAGGGGGTGATCTCTGGAAACACCATATATTTT. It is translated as CASSTQGVISGNTIYF.

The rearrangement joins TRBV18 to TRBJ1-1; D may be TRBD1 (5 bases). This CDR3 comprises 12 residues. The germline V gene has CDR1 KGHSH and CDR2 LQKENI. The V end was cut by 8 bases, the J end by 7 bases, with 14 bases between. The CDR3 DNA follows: TGTGCCAGCACTACGTCCAGGGATGAAGCTTTCTTT. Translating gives CASTTSRDEAFF.

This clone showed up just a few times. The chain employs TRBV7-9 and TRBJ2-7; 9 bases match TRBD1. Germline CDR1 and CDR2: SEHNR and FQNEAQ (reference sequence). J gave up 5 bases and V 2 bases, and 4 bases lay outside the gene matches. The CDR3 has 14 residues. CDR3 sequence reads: CASSLWDRDHEQYF. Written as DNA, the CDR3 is TGTGCCAGCAGCTTATGGGACAGGGATCACGAGCAGTACTTC. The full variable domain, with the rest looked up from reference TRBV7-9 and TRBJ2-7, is DTGVSQNPRHKITKRGQNVTFRCDPISEHNRLYWYRQTLGQGPEFLTYFQNEAQLEKSRLLSDRFSAERPKGSFSTLEIQRTEQGDSAMYLCASSLWDRDHEQYFGPGTRLTVT.

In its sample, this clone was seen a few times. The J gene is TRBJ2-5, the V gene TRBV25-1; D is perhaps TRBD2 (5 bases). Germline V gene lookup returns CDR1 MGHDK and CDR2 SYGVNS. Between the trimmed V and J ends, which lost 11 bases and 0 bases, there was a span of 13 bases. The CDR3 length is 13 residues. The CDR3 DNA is TGTGCCTCGCGGAGGTCGTACCAAGAGACCCAGTACTTC. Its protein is CASRRSYQETQYF.

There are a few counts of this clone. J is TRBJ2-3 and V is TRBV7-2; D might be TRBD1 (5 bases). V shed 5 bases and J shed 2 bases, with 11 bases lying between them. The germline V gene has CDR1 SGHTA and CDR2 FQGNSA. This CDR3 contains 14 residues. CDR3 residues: CASSPGQFTDTQYF. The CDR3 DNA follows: TGTGCCAGCAGCCCAGGACAATTCACAGATACGCAGTATTTT. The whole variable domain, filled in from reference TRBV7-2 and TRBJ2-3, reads GAGVSQSPSNKVTEKGKDVELRCDPISGHTALYWYRQSLGQGLEFLIYFQGNSAPDKSGLPSDRFSAERTGGSVSTLTIQRTQQEDSAVYLCASSPGQFTDTQYFGPGTRLTVL.

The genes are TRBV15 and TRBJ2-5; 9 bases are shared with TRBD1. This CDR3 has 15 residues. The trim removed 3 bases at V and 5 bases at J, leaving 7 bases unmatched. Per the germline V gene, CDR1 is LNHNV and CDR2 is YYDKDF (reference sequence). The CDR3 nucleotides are TGTGCCACCAGCAGTAGGACAGGGGCTTGGGAGACCCAGTACTTC. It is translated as CATSSRTGAWETQYF.

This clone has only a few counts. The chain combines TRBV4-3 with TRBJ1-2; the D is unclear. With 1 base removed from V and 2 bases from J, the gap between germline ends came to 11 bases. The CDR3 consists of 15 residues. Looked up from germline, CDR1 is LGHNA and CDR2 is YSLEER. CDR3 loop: CASSQGGEPNYGYTF. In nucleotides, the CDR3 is TGCGCCAGCAGCCAAGGGGGAGAACCGAACTATGGCTACACCTTC.

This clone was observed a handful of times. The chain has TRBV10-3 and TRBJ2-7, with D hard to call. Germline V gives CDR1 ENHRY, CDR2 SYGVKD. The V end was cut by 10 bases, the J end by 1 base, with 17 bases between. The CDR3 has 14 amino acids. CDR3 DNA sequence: TGTGCCAGCAGACCCCGGGCAGGATCCTACGAGCAGTACTTC. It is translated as CASRPRAGSYEQYF.

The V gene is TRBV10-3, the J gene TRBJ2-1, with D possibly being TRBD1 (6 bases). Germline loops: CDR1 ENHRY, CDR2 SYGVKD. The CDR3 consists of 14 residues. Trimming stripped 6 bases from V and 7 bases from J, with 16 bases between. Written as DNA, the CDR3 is TGTGCCATCAGCGTACGACAGGAAAGAAATGAGCAGTTCTTC. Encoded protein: CAISVRQERNEQFF.